This TCR beta chain was profiled in a study of cytomegalovirus exposure and HLA in healthy donors. Study background: Earlier findings included some 120 million unique TCR beta sequences obtained from around 180 million T cells. Study results and limitations: Fewer N-insertions than the roughly 700-donor mean were reportedly shown by an Asian-associated ancestry cluster in a later analysis.

Researchers ran the PCR with 60 Vbeta and 13 Jbeta primers. Assay: immunoSEQ multiplex PCR; the TCRdb copy retains only in-frame clones and omits some. Among just under 150,000 clones listed, 80% were seen once. Comments on this clone: The target antigen is unknown.

The CDR3 totals 14 residues. Per the germline V gene, CDR1 is SGHVS and CDR2 is FNYEAQ. Trimming stripped 1 base from V and 1 base from J, with 7 bases between. The sequencing input was PBMCs. This clonotype originated in a woman under 40 in good health and CMV-seronegative. V is TRBV7-6 and J is TRBJ1-2; D is possibly TRBD1 (5 bases). The CDR3 nucleotides are TGTGCCAGCAGCTTAGGGGGCAGTAACTATGGCTACACCTTC. Protein: CASSLGGSNYGYTF.